This paragraph covers one T cell receptor beta chain sequence. The CDR3 consists of 14 residues. Trimming removed 0 bases from V and 1 base from J, with 7 bases in between. Germline loops: CDR1 SGHTS, CDR2 YDEGEE. This entry comes from a study of human T cells and chemical hapten exposure. Study summary: Patients, predominantly female, presented with alopecia areata, totalis or universalis.

TCRdb ran MiXCR on the RACE reads and lists one entry per CDR3 protein. The repertoire holds about 89,000 distinct CDR3 sequences, 11% seen once, with approximately 3.4% in the top ten. Time point denoted: pre-sensitization, week 0. Treatment in this sample: therapeutic diphenylcyclopropenone sensitization with weekly scalp DPC. The rearrangement uses TRBV5-8 and TRBJ1-2, with D uncertain. Sequences were derived from whole blood, sampled in connection with sensitization to the hapten diphenylcyclopropenone (DPC). This clonotype originated in a woman aged 55-70 years with alopecia areata. Some clones in this sample may be carry-over from other donors' samples. The CDR3: CASSLVGINYGYTF. The CDR3 DNA follows: TGTGCCAGCAGCTTGGTTGGGATTAACTATGGCTACACCTTC.